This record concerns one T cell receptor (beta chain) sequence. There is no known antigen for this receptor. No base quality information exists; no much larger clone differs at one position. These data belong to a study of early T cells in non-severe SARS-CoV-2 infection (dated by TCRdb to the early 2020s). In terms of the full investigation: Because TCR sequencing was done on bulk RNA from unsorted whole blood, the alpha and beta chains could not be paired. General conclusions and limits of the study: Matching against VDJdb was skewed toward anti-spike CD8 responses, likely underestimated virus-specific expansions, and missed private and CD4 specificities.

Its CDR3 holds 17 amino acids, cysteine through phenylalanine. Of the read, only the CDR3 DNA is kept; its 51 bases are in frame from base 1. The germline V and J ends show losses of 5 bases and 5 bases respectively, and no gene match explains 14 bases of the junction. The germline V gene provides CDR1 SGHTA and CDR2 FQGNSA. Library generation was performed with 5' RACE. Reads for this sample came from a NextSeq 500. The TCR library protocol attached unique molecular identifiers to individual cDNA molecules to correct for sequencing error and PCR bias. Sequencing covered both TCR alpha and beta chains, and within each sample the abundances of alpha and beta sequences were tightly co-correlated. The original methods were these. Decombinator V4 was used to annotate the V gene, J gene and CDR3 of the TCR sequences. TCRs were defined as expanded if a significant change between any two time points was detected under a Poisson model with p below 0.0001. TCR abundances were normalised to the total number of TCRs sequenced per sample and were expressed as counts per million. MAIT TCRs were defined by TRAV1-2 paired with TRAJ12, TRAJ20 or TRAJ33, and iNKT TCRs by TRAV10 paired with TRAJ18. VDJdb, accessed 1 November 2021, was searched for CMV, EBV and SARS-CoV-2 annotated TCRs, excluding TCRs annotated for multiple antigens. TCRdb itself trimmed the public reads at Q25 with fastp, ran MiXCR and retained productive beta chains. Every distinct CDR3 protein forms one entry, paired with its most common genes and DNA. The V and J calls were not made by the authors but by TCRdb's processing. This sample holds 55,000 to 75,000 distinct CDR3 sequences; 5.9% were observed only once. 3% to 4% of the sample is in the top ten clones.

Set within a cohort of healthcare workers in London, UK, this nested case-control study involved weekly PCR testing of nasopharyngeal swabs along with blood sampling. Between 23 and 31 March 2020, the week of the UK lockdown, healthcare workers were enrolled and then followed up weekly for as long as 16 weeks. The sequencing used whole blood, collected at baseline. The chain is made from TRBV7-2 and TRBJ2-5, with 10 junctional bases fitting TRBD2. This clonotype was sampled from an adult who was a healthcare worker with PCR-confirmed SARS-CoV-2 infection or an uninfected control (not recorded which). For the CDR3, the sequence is CASSGGLAGVLGETQYF. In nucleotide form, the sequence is TGTGCCAGCAGCGGAGGGCTAGCGGGAGTACTAGGGGAGACCCAGTACTTC.